The 6 T cell receptor beta chains below all came from one sample that was sequenced in a study of T-cell memory formation after mild COVID-19. TCRdb re-called the 5' RACE reads with MiXCR, one entry per CDR3 protein. Here the sample spans roughly 110,000 distinct CDR3 sequences, 9.5% to 15% being singletons. Sequencing was performed on PBMCs or a T cell subset sorted from them (not recorded which). Every receptor here comes from an adult woman who had mild COVID-19 (a few samples of this study predate the infection). Cell type and time point are not known.

V is TRBV7-9 and J is TRBJ1-5; D is uncertain. Germline loops: CDR1 SEHNR, CDR2 FQNEAQ (reference sequence). The CDR3 length is 14 residues. V was trimmed by 2 bases and J by 3 bases, leaving 8 bases between them. The CDR3 DNA sequence: TGTGCCAGCAGCTTAACTACGGTCAATCAGCCCCAGCATTTT. This gives the protein CASSLTTVNQPQHF.

This clonotype occurred many times. The genes are TRBV6-1 and TRBJ2-3, with TRBD2 matching 7 bases. CDR1 and CDR2 (germline): MNHNS, SASEGT. The trim removed 6 bases at V and 6 bases at J, leaving 12 bases unmatched. The CDR3 is 15 amino acids. The CDR3 DNA is TGTGCCAGCAGGGATACTAGCGCCTTTGGGGATACGCAGTATTTT. The encoded protein is CASRDTSAFGDTQYF.

This chain joins TRBV7-6 and TRBJ2-3; D unresolved. The V gene lost 1 base and the J gene lost 2 bases, with 7 bases spanning the gap. Germline CDR1 reads SGHVS; CDR2 reads FNYEAQ. The CDR3 loop spans 14 amino acids. The CDR3 nucleotides are TGTGCCAGCAGCTTAGTTCAGACCACAGATACGCAGTATTTT. Amino acid sequence: CASSLVQTTDTQYF.

This clonotype turned up a few times. The J gene is TRBJ2-1, the V gene TRBV14; D might be TRBD1 (6 bases). The V gene lost 5 bases and the J gene lost 5 bases, with 16 bases spanning the gap. The CDR3 runs to 15 residues. The germline V gene encodes CDR1 SGHDN and CDR2 FVKESK. The chain's CDR3 is CASSGTDSRDNEQFF. The DNA of the CDR3 is TGTGCCAGCAGCGGAACGGACAGTCGAGACAATGAGCAGTTCTTC.

The chain links TRBV7-6 to TRBJ1-5; D uncertain. The germline V gene encodes CDR1 SGHVS and CDR2 FNYEAQ. This CDR3 has 13 residues. V was pared by 6 bases and J by 4 bases, with 10 bases between. CDR3 DNA sequence: TGTGCCAGCAGTATAGCAGTTAATCAGCCCCAGCATTTT. This codes for CASSIAVNQPQHF.

This clonotype came up many times. The chain recombines TRBV7-8 with TRBJ2-7; 7 bases agree with TRBD1. Germline CDR1 and CDR2: SGHVS and FQNEAQ. With 7 bases clipped from V and 2 bases from J, the junction kept 11 bases outside the gene matches. This CDR3 is 15 amino acids long. The CDR3 loop reads CASTKSGTATYEQYF. The CDR3, as DNA: TGTGCCAGCACCAAATCCGGGACAGCGACCTACGAGCAGTACTTC.